These T cell receptor beta chains were read from a single sample in a study of cytomegalovirus exposure and HLA in healthy donors. Only in-frame clones appear in the TCRdb table, and some are missing; sequencing was by immunoSEQ multiplex PCR. The sample has approximately 140,000 clones, over 60% seen once. The sequenced sample consisted of PBMCs. These receptor sequences come from a woman aged 18-29 years in good health and CMV-seronegative. CDR3s include the opening cysteine and the closing phenylalanine or tryptophan. Fields, in order: clone size, V gene, J gene, D gene, CDR3 DNA, CDR3 protein. A D gene is named only where the DNA matches it firmly. Where a row states a size, it is once, few, many or the class of an expanded clone; other rows omit it.

clone size: few
V gene: TRBV5-1
J gene: TRBJ2-1
D gene: -
CDR3 DNA: TGCGCCAGCAGCACTCGGGGGAGCTCCTACAATGAGCAGTTCTTC
CDR3 protein: CASSTRGSSYNEQFF

clone size: few
V gene: TRBV5-1
J gene: TRBJ2-4
D gene: -
CDR3 DNA: TGCGCCAGCAGCTTGGCACGCGGCCAAGGGAGCGGAAACATTCAGTACTTC
CDR3 protein: CASSLARGQGSGNIQYF

clone size: -
V gene: TRBV18
J gene: TRBJ1-1
D gene: -
CDR3 DNA: TGTGCCAGCTCACCCCCAGGGAGGATGAACACTGAAGCTTTCTTT
CDR3 protein: CASSPPGRMNTEAFF

clone size: -
V gene: TRBV4-1
J gene: TRBJ1-1
D gene: -
CDR3 DNA: TGCGCCAGCAGCCAAGATGAGAAAGGGGGGAACACTGAAGCTTTCTTT
CDR3 protein: CASSQDEKGGNTEAFF

clone size: -
V gene: TRBV19
J gene: TRBJ2-1
D gene: TRBD2
CDR3 DNA: TGTGCCAGTAGTATCGGGACTAGCGGAGGCAATGAGCAGTTCTTC
CDR3 protein: CASSIGTSGGNEQFF

clone size: few
V gene: TRBV9
J gene: TRBJ1-4
D gene: -
CDR3 DNA: TGTGCCAGCAGCGTAGATGGGGCGAGTGAAAAACTGTTTTTT
CDR3 protein: CASSVDGASEKLFF

clone size: once
V gene: TRBV27
J gene: TRBJ2-1
D gene: TRBD2
CDR3 DNA: TGTGCCAGCAGACCCTGGGTTCTGGGACTAGCGGGAGTAAATGAGCAGTTCTTC
CDR3 protein: CASRPWVLGLAGVNEQFF

clone size: -
V gene: TRBV5-1
J gene: TRBJ1-2
D gene: TRBD1
CDR3 DNA: TGCGCCAGCAGCTTGGTGTCAGGGGGCTACAGCTACACCTTC
CDR3 protein: CASSLVSGGYSYTF

clone size: -
V gene: TRBV6-5
J gene: TRBJ1-2
D gene: -
CDR3 DNA: TGTGCCAGCAGTGGCGAGGTCAGCTACACCTTC
CDR3 protein: CASSGEVSYTF

clone size: -
V gene: TRBV9
J gene: TRBJ1-2
D gene: -
CDR3 DNA: TGTGCCAGCAGCGTAGCTAGGGGGACTAACTATGGCTACACCTTC
CDR3 protein: CASSVARGTNYGYTF

clone size: -
V gene: TRBV10-1
J gene: TRBJ2-1
D gene: -
CDR3 DNA: TGCGCCAGCAGTGAGGGGAGTCATGAGCAGTTCTTC
CDR3 protein: CASSEGSHEQFF

clone size: -
V gene: TRBV28
J gene: TRBJ2-7
D gene: -
CDR3 DNA: TGTGCCAGCAGCACCTTGCAGGGGGGCTACGAGCAGTACTTC
CDR3 protein: CASSTLQGGYEQYF

clone size: -
V gene: TRBV19
J gene: TRBJ1-5
D gene: TRBD1
CDR3 DNA: TGTGCCAGCACGGACAGGGTGTCGGATCAGCCCCAGCATTTT
CDR3 protein: CASTDRVSDQPQHF

clone size: -
V gene: TRBV7-2
J gene: TRBJ1-2
D gene: TRBD1
CDR3 DNA: TGTGCCAGCAGCTCCCGGACAGGGGGTGCTAACTATGGCTACACCTTC
CDR3 protein: CASSSRTGGANYGYTF

clone size: -
V gene: TRBV6-1
J gene: TRBJ2-5
D gene: -
CDR3 DNA: TGTGCCAGCAGAGAAATCACCGGACAGTACCAAGAGACCCAGTACTTC
CDR3 protein: CASREITGQYQETQYF

clone size: -
V gene: TRBV5-6
J gene: TRBJ2-3
D gene: -
CDR3 DNA: TGTGCCAGCAGCTTCCCAGTCGAGAGCAGCGATATCACAGATACGCAGTATTTT
CDR3 protein: CASSFPVESSDITDTQYF

clone size: -
V gene: TRBV18
J gene: TRBJ2-1
D gene: -
CDR3 DNA: TGTGCCAGCGCCTCAGACAATGAGCAGTTCTTC
CDR3 protein: CASASDNEQFF

clone size: -
V gene: TRBV5-4
J gene: TRBJ2-1
D gene: TRBD2
CDR3 DNA: TGTGCCAGCAGCTTGGCTAGCGGGGATGAGCAGTTCTTC
CDR3 protein: CASSLASGDEQFF

clone size: -
V gene: TRBV28
J gene: TRBJ2-2
D gene: TRBD2
CDR3 DNA: TGTGCCAGCAGTTGGCGGGGGGGGGAGCTGTTTTTT
CDR3 protein: CASSWRGGELFF

clone size: -
V gene: TRBV9
J gene: TRBJ2-1
D gene: -
CDR3 DNA: TGTGCCAGCAGCGTATCGCCCCTTGCCCAAAACAGCGGTGTCACTTCCTACAATGAGCAGTTCTTC
CDR3 protein: CASSVSPLAQNSGVTSYNEQFF

clone size: -
V gene: TRBV5-1
J gene: TRBJ2-5
D gene: TRBD2
CDR3 DNA: TGCGCCAGCAGCTTGAGGCCTAGCGGGAGGGCCAGTGAGACCCAGTACTTC
CDR3 protein: CASSLRPSGRASETQYF

clone size: -
V gene: TRBV9
J gene: TRBJ2-5
D gene: -
CDR3 DNA: TGTGCCAGCAGCGTAGGGGGCCTGGTCCAACAAGAGACCCAGTACTTC
CDR3 protein: CASSVGGLVQQETQYF

clone size: -
V gene: TRBV2
J gene: TRBJ2-5
D gene: TRBD1
CDR3 DNA: TGTGCCAGCAGTGAGGACAGGTTCGCCCCCCAGTACTTC
CDR3 protein: CASSEDRFAPQYF

clone size: once
V gene: TRBV6-5
J gene: TRBJ1-2
D gene: -
CDR3 DNA: TGTGCCAGCAGTTACTCGGCGAACATCGGGGGACCCTACACCTTC
CDR3 protein: CASSYSANIGGPYTF

clone size: -
V gene: TRBV13
J gene: TRBJ1-2
D gene: -
CDR3 DNA: TGTGCCAGCAGCTTACAGGGGCTTTACTATGGCTACACCTTC
CDR3 protein: CASSLQGLYYGYTF

clone size: -
V gene: TRBV6-5
J gene: TRBJ1-1
D gene: -
CDR3 DNA: TGTGCCAGCAATTATCAAGCTTCAAAAGAAGAAGCTTTCTTT
CDR3 protein: CASNYQASKEEAFF

clone size: once
V gene: TRBV5-5
J gene: TRBJ2-3
D gene: -
CDR3 DNA: TGTGCCAGCAGATCTAGCGTCCGGCGCCCCACAGATACGCAGTATTTT
CDR3 protein: CASRSSVRRPTDTQYF

clone size: -
V gene: TRBV25-1
J gene: TRBJ2-5
D gene: -
CDR3 DNA: TGTGCCAGCAATAGCAATCAAGAGACCCAGTACTTC
CDR3 protein: CASNSNQETQYF

clone size: few
V gene: TRBV7-2
J gene: TRBJ1-5
D gene: TRBD1
CDR3 DNA: TGTGCCAGCAGCTTAAATGGACAGGGGTATCAGCCCCAGCATTTT
CDR3 protein: CASSLNGQGYQPQHF

clone size: -
V gene: TRBV5-1
J gene: TRBJ1-1
D gene: -
CDR3 DNA: TGCGCCAGCAGCTCCGGACGTCGTGGGGCGATCAGCACTGAAGCTTTCTTT
CDR3 protein: CASSSGRRGAISTEAFF

clone size: -
V gene: TRBV7-2
J gene: TRBJ1-2
D gene: TRBD1
CDR3 DNA: TGTGCCAGCAGCCAGGGACAGGGGGTTTACTATGGCTACACCTTC
CDR3 protein: CASSQGQGVYYGYTF

clone size: -
V gene: TRBV28
J gene: TRBJ2-7
D gene: -
CDR3 DNA: TGTGCCAGCGGCGGGACAGCTACCTACGAGCAGTACTTC
CDR3 protein: CASGGTATYEQYF

clone size: few
V gene: TRBV6-1
J gene: TRBJ2-1
D gene: -
CDR3 DNA: TGTGCCAGCAGTGAATCTGTGGGGGGGCAGTTCTTC
CDR3 protein: CASSESVGGQFF

clone size: few
V gene: TRBV7-2
J gene: TRBJ1-2
D gene: -
CDR3 DNA: TGTGCCAGCAGCTCAACGTCGACAGGCTACACCTTC
CDR3 protein: CASSSTSTGYTF

clone size: once
V gene: TRBV15
J gene: TRBJ1-4
D gene: -
CDR3 DNA: TGTGCCACCAGCAGGGCCTATGAAAAACTGTTTTTT
CDR3 protein: CATSRAYEKLFF

clone size: -
V gene: TRBV11-3
J gene: TRBJ2-5
D gene: -
CDR3 DNA: TGTGCCAGCAGCCCTCAGGGAAGCCAACAGACCCAGTACTTC
CDR3 protein: CASSPQGSQQTQYF

clone size: -
V gene: TRBV6-5
J gene: TRBJ1-1
D gene: TRBD1
CDR3 DNA: TGTGCCAGCAGTGCCGGACAGGGCGGCACTGAAGCTTTCTTT
CDR3 protein: CASSAGQGGTEAFF

clone size: once
V gene: TRBV5-8
J gene: TRBJ1-5
D gene: -
CDR3 DNA: TGTGCCAGCAGCTTGGCTGAGAAACAGCCCCAGCATTTT
CDR3 protein: CASSLAEKQPQHF

clone size: -
V gene: TRBV18
J gene: TRBJ2-1
D gene: TRBD1
CDR3 DNA: TGTGCCAGCTCACCAGACAGGGGCAATGAGCAGTTCTTC
CDR3 protein: CASSPDRGNEQFF

clone size: -
V gene: TRBV7-9
J gene: TRBJ2-3
D gene: TRBD2
CDR3 DNA: TGTGCCAGCACCTCTTGGGCGGGGGACACAGATACGCAGTATTTT
CDR3 protein: CASTSWAGDTDTQYF

clone size: -
V gene: TRBV6-5
J gene: TRBJ2-7
D gene: -
CDR3 DNA: TGTGCCAGCAGTTTCTACAGGGAATACGAGCAGTACTTC
CDR3 protein: CASSFYREYEQYF

clone size: once
V gene: TRBV4-2
J gene: TRBJ2-2
D gene: TRBD1
CDR3 DNA: TGTGCCAGCAGCCAAGGGGGTGACAGGGGGCGTGCGGAGCTGTTTTTT
CDR3 protein: CASSQGGDRGRAELFF

clone size: -
V gene: TRBV7-8
J gene: TRBJ2-2
D gene: TRBD1
CDR3 DNA: TGTGCCAGCAGCTTAGCGCTTCACAGGGGCACCGGGGAGCTGTTTTTT
CDR3 protein: CASSLALHRGTGELFF

clone size: once
V gene: TRBV6-5
J gene: TRBJ1-5
D gene: -
CDR3 DNA: TGTGCCAGCAGTCCCCTGGGGGGTCAGCCCCAGCATTTT
CDR3 protein: CASSPLGGQPQHF